This T cell receptor (beta chain) was identified in a study of response to subunit inactivated influenza vaccine. General study points: Each seasonal influenza vaccination, the authors suggested, recruits few new T cells.

Points on this clonotype: The antigen remains unidentified.

The length of the CDR3 is 14 residues. Germline V gene data show CDR1 as DFQATT and CDR2 as SNEGSKA (reference sequence). V was pared by 4 bases and J by 2 bases, with 13 bases between. TCRdb called the RT-PCR reads again in MiXCR, with one record for every CDR3 protein. The sample yields 300,000 to 350,000 distinct CDR3 sequences, around a fifth seen once. The sequenced sample was PBMCs from blood, obtained less than 22 months after vaccination. The chain is built from TRBV20-1 and TRBJ2-3; D remains ambiguous. The source is a man in his fifties or sixties who received an inactivated influenza vaccine. Here the CDR3 reads CSATLLGNTDTQYF. For the CDR3, the DNA is TGCAGTGCTACCCTGTTGGGGAACACAGATACGCAGTATTTT.